Listed below are T cell receptor beta chains from one sample, sequenced in a study of T-cell reconstitution after alpha-beta-depleted transplantation in children. TCRdb passed the PCR reads through MiXCR, listing each CDR3 protein once. The sample yields about 980,000 distinct CDR3 sequences, roughly 31% seen once. Sequencing used PBMCs, mostly from graft donor cells, obtained 360 days after TCRalphabeta/CD19-depleted stem cell transplant. The receptors shown here come from a boy younger than two who had a stem cell transplant for SCID, so the T cells may come from the graft donor. Each CDR3 is given with its conserved first and last residue. Fields, in order: V gene, J gene, CDR3 protein.

TRBV28,TRBJ1-5,CASSEGTGQPQHF
TRBV7-6,TRBJ2-5,CASSKTQGSWETQYF
TRBV6-1,TRBJ1-1,CASSLLPTDTEAFF
TRBV7-3,TRBJ2-2,CASSLTRDRGVAGELFF
TRBV29-1,TRBJ2-1,CSVDRDSLYNEQFF
TRBV5-6,TRBJ1-3,CASSWGWTGSSSGNTIYF
TRBV7-8,TRBJ1-2,CASSLGSVRNYGYTF
TRBV5-6,TRBJ2-7,CASSLDGRVAEQYF
TRBV20-1,TRBJ1-3,CSALPYVGPGNTIYF
TRBV27,TRBJ2-2,CASSPTSGGAGELFF
TRBV18,TRBJ2-5,CASSPASLETQYF
TRBV3-1,TRBJ1-1,CASSQFTGTGRTEAFF
TRBV6-1,TRBJ1-1,CASTSPGGSNTEAFF
TRBV12-3/TRBV12-4,TRBJ1-2,CASSTPIQGANYGYTF
TRBV4-3,TRBJ2-3,CASSQDRRGGRTDTQYF
TRBV7-3,TRBJ2-3,CASSLNSGGAGDTQYF
TRBV11-2,TRBJ2-1,CASSLQGLAGGFSYNEQFF
TRBV4-3,TRBJ2-2,CASSPRGGGSGELFF
TRBV10-3,TRBJ2-3,CAISDPPDGSTDTQYF
TRBV7-2,TRBJ1-1,CASSPRQNTEAFF
TRBV20-1,TRBJ2-5,CSARPDQETQYF
TRBV12-3/TRBV12-4,TRBJ2-7,CASSWGRSAGRYEQYF
TRBV11-2,TRBJ2-2,CASSPIRGVKGGTGELFF
TRBV20-1,TRBJ2-7,CSARGTSVPYVRNF
TRBV12-3/TRBV12-4,TRBJ2-4,CASSPDRGRDIQYF
TRBV27,TRBJ1-1,CASSFHAGMNTEAFF
TRBV4-2,TRBJ2-3,CASSQELAGASTDTQYF
TRBV9,TRBJ2-7,CASSVERDSIYEQYF
TRBV5-1,TRBJ1-2,CASSPGTGGSYGYTF
TRBV5-1,TRBJ2-1,CASSQYSGTGLNEQFF
TRBV7-9,TRBJ1-2,CASSPTGDPYGYTF